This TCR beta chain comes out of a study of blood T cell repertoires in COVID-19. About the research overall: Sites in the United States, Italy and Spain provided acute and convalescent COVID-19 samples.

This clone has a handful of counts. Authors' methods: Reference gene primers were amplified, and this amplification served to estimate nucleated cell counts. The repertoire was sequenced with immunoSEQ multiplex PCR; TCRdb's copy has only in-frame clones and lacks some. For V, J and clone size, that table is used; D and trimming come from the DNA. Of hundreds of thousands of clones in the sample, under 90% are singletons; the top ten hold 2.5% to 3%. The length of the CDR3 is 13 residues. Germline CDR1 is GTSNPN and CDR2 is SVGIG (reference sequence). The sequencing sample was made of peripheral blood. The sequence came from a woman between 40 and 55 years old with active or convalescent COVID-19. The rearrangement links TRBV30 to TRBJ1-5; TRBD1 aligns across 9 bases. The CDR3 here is CALDRGNNQPQHF. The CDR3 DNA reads TGTGCTTTAGACAGGGGGAACAATCAGCCCCAGCATTTT.